These 25 T cell receptor beta chains came from one sample sequenced in a study of technical replicates of blood from several donors. TCRdb's table, derived via immunoSEQ multiplex PCR, lists solely in-frame clones and lacks some. This table holds approximately 80,000 clones, 91% found once. Sequencing was performed on T cells isolated from PBMCs. All receptors come from a human donor in good health.

The V gene is TRBV9, the J gene TRBJ1-2, with 12 positions matching TRBD1. The CDR3 consists of 17 residues. CDR1 SGDLS and CDR2 YYNGEE come from the germline V gene. Trimming at V came to 4 bases and at J to 5 bases, leaving 12 bases not matched to a gene. CDR3 coding DNA: TGTGCCAGCAGCACCCCCGGGACAGGGGGCCTGTGGTATGGCTACACCTTC. Amino acid sequence: CASSTPGTGGLWYGYTF. Based on the CDR3 plus reference TRBV9 and TRBJ1-2, the full variable domain is DSGVTQTPKHLITATGQRVTLRCSPRSGDLSVYWYQQSLDQGLQFLIQYYNGEERAKGNILERFSAQQFPDLHSELNLSSLELGDSALYFCASSTPGTGGLWYGYTFGSGTRLTVV.

The chain is built from TRBV5-1 and TRBJ1-5; maybe TRBD1 (5 bases). The ends were cut back, 0 bases at V and 4 bases at J, with 14 bases in the middle. CDR1 SGHRS and CDR2 YFSETQ come from the germline V gene. This CDR3 comprises 16 residues. CDR3: CASSLVLWGRNQPQHF. As DNA, the CDR3 is TGCGCCAGCAGCTTGGTCCTCTGGGGCAGGAATCAGCCCCAGCATTTT.

The V gene is TRBV5-1, the J gene TRBJ1-4, with D possibly being TRBD1 (5 bases). V lost 4 bases and J 0 bases, leaving 7 bases between the germline ends. Looked up from germline, CDR1 is SGHRS and CDR2 is YFSETQ. The CDR3 runs to 14 residues. CDR3 residues: CASSPTATNEKLFF. CDR3 coding DNA: TGCGCCAGCAGCCCGACAGCAACTAATGAAAAACTGTTTTTT.

The chain has TRBV5-6 and TRBJ2-1, with 8 bases matching TRBD1. Germline lookup yields CDR1 SGHDT and CDR2 YYEEEE. After removal of 4 bases from V and 7 bases from J, the junction contained 7 bases not matched to a gene. CDR3 length: 14 residues. The CDR3 DNA reads as TGTGCCAGCAGCCGTGGGACAGGTGATAATGAGCAGTTCTTC. The encoded protein is CASSRGTGDNEQFF.

The CDR3 here is CSVRTSGSGEQFF. CDR3 in DNA: TGCAGCGTTCGGACTAGCGGGAGTGGTGAGCAGTTCTTC. The chain uses TRBV29-1 and TRBJ2-1; 13 nucleotides agree with TRBD2. The V segment lost 5 bases and the J segment 9 bases; nucleotides outside the gene matches: 4. This CDR3 region has 13 residues. Germline V lookup: CDR1 SQVTM, CDR2 ANQGSEA.

CDR3 sequence (DNA): TGTGCCAGCAGCCAAGAGTGGCGGGAGGGCCCTTTAGAGACCCAGTACTTC. This gives the protein CASSQEWREGPLETQYF. The chain joins TRBV4-2 to TRBJ2-5; 9 bases match TRBD2. CDR1 is LGHNA, CDR2 YNFKEQ, per germline. V lost 0 bases to trimming and J lost 4 bases; unmatched junction nucleotides: 9. This CDR3 has 17 amino acids.

J is TRBJ2-7 and V is TRBV13, with TRBD1 as a possible D gene (6 bases). The germline V gene has CDR1 PRHDT and CDR2 FYEKMQ (reference sequence). The CDR3 is made up of 16 amino acids. With 4 bases removed from V and 3 bases from J, the gap between germline ends came to 19 bases. The CDR3 nucleotides read TGTGCCAGCAGCTCACGATGGACAGCAGGGAGCTACGAGCAGTACTTC. Translated: CASSSRWTAGSYEQYF.

This chain connects TRBV5-1 to TRBJ2-4, with a possible D match to TRBD2 (7 bases). The CDR3 consists of 14 residues. With 2 bases removed from V and 5 bases from J, the gap between germline ends came to 11 bases. Germline V gives CDR1 SGHRS, CDR2 YFSETQ. This CDR3 reads CASSLEGGENIQYF. The CDR3 DNA follows: TGCGCCAGCAGCTTAGAAGGGGGGGAAAACATTCAGTACTTC.

This rearrangement joins TRBV23-1 to TRBJ1-6, with D maybe TRBD1 (6 bases). TRBV23-1 is filed as an ORF, its function uncertain. Between the trimmed V and J ends, which lost 6 bases and 9 bases, there was a span of 15 bases. CDR3 size: 14 residues. The CDR3 bases are TGCGCCAGCAGCTCGGTCGCAGGGGTTTCACCCCTCCACTTT. Protein sequence: CASSSVAGVSPLHF.

The chain employs TRBV5-1 and TRBJ2-7, with a weak D call TRBD2 (6 bases). This CDR3 has 14 residues. Deletions cut 4 bases from V and 0 bases from J, with 11 bases between. The germline CDR1 and CDR2 sequences are SGHRS and YFSETQ. CDR3 in DNA: TGCGCCAGCAGCCCCGCGGGATACTCCTACGAGCAGTACTTC. Its translation: CASSPAGYSYEQYF.

This chain connects TRBV10-3 to TRBJ2-5; 13 bases are a match to TRBD2. The CDR3 has 18 amino acids. Per germline, CDR1 ENHRY and CDR2 SYGVKD. Trimming took 3 bases from V and 2 from J; bases not matched to a gene: 9. The DNA of the CDR3 is TGTGCCATCAGTGATCTCACTAGCGGGAGGGGGCCACAAGAGACCCAGTACTTC. As protein: CAISDLTSGRGPQETQYF.

The CDR3 DNA follows: TGCGCCAGCAGCCCTGGACCCCTCAACAGGGGACCCAATCAGCCCCAGCATTTT. It is translated as CASSPGPLNRGPNQPQHF. This rearrangement joins TRBV4-1 to TRBJ1-5, with 7 bases lining up with TRBD1. The germline CDR1 and CDR2 sequences are MGHRA and YSYEKL. Unmatched junction bases numbered 15, after V lost 4 bases and J lost 3 bases. This CDR3 contains 18 residues.

The rearrangement joins TRBV6-5 to TRBJ2-1; 11 positions agree with TRBD2. There are 15 residues in the CDR3. Germline assignment: CDR1 MNHEY and CDR2 SVGAGI. J gave up 8 bases and V 2 bases, and 5 bases lay outside the gene matches. In DNA, the CDR3 is TGTGCCAGCAGTTACGAAACTAGCGGGAGACATGAGCAGTTCTTC. Amino acids: CASSYETSGRHEQFF.

The chain uses TRBV6-5 and TRBJ1-2; 7 nucleotides line up with TRBD1. CDR3 length equals 14 residues. The trim removed 2 bases at V and 8 bases at J, leaving 8 bases unmatched. In germline, CDR1 is MNHEY, CDR2 SVGAGI. The CDR3 bases are TGTGCCAGCAGTTACCGCGACAGGGTAGGAGGCTACACCTTC. Translating it yields CASSYRDRVGGYTF.

The CDR3 loop is CASSYRFTGVRTEAFF. In nucleotides, the CDR3 is TGTGCCAGCAGTTACCGGTTTACAGGGGTGCGGACTGAAGCTTTCTTT. V and J are TRBV6-5 and TRBJ1-1, with 7 bases matching TRBD1. After removal of 2 bases from V and 5 bases from J, the junction contained 11 bases not matched to a gene. Germline CDR1 reads MNHEY; CDR2 reads SVGAGI. The CDR3 sequence is 16 residues long.

V and J are TRBV13 and TRBJ2-1; D might be TRBD2 (6 bases). V was trimmed by 7 bases and J by 10 bases, leaving 11 bases between them. The CDR3 covers 11 residues. Germline V gene lookup returns CDR1 PRHDT and CDR2 FYEKMQ (reference sequence). The CDR3 sequence: CASNSRGEQFF. For the CDR3, the DNA is TGTGCCAGCAACTCCCGGGGGGAGCAGTTCTTC.

The chain carries TRBV5-1 and TRBJ2-2, with unresolved D. The CDR3 has 14 residues. The germline V gene has CDR1 SGHRS and CDR2 YFSETQ. V lost 0 bases and J lost 4, with 7 bases in between. CDR3 sequence (DNA): TGCGCCAGCAGCTTGGTAGCTGTCACCGGGGAGCTGTTTTTT. Protein: CASSLVAVTGELFF.

The genes are TRBV28 and TRBJ1-2; TRBD1 might be the D (6 bases). Germline CDR1 is MDHEN and CDR2 is SYDVKM. Trimming pared 6 bases from V and 2 bases from J, leaving 16 bases between. CDR3 length: 15 amino acids. The CDR3 DNA reads as TGTGCCAGCAGACTACTACAGGGAACAAACTATGGCTACACCTTC. Its translation: CASRLLQGTNYGYTF.

The chain links TRBV29-1 to TRBJ2-2; 8 positions agree with TRBD1. Looked up from germline, CDR1 is SQVTM and CDR2 is ANQGSEA. The CDR3 extends over 14 amino acids. The V segment lost 6 bases and the J segment 3 bases; nucleotides outside the gene matches: 6. The CDR3 DNA is TGCAGCGTGACGAGGACAGGGTACACCGGGGAGCTGTTTTTT. Protein product: CSVTRTGYTGELFF.

The V and J genes are TRBV5-5 and TRBJ2-6; tentatively, D is TRBD1 (6 bases). V lost 2 bases and J 2 bases, leaving 8 bases between the germline ends. CDR3 size: 15 residues. Germline CDR1 SGHKS, CDR2 YYEKEE (reference sequence). CDR3 protein: CASSFRGPGANVLTF. In nucleotides, the CDR3 is TGTGCCAGCAGCTTCAGGGGCCCTGGGGCCAACGTCCTGACTTTC.

The rearrangement links TRBV6-1 to TRBJ1-2, with TRBD1 identical over 7 bases. The CDR3 runs 16 residues. Germline lookup yields CDR1 MNHNS and CDR2 SASEGT. The V and J ends lost 0 bases and 3 bases, in that order; junction bases with no gene match: 7. CDR3 loop: CASSEALYRGDYGYTF. CDR3 sequence (DNA): TGTGCCAGCAGTGAAGCCCTCTACAGGGGTGACTATGGCTACACCTTC.

The chain couples TRBV27 to TRBJ2-7, with 7 positions matching TRBD2. Germline CDR1 reads MNHEY; CDR2 reads SMNVEV (reference sequence). J lost 4 bases, V lost 5 bases, and 5 bases had no gene match. This CDR3 has 13 amino acids. In DNA form, the CDR3 reads TGTGCCAGCAGTCTCCGACTAGCATACGAGCAGTACTTC. This translates into CASSLRLAYEQYF.

The V call is TRBV25-1, the J call TRBJ2-3; 9 bases are shared with TRBD2. This CDR3 contains 14 residues. V gave up 11 bases and J gave up 1 base; unmatched junction bases: 7. Germline CDR1 reads MGHDK; CDR2 reads SYGVNS. The CDR3, as DNA: TGTGCCGCGGAATTAGCGGGGGGCACAGATACGCAGTATTTT. The encoded protein is CAAELAGGTDTQYF.

This rearrangement joins TRBV6-4 to TRBJ2-4; D is possibly TRBD1 (6 bases). Germline CDR1 reads MRHNA; CDR2 reads SNTAGT. V lost 5 bases, J lost 0 bases, and 17 bases lay in between. This CDR3 comprises 17 residues. CDR3 bases: TGTGCCAGCAGTAGCCCCCTCGCCAGGGGAGCCAAAAACATTCAGTACTTC. Amino acid sequence: CASSSPLARGAKNIQYF.

This chain connects TRBV10-1 to TRBJ2-2; TRBD1 might be the D (6 bases). V was shortened by 1 base and J by 0 bases, with 9 bases between the two germline ends. The CDR3 is made up of 16 amino acids. Germline V gene sequence: CDR1 WNHNN, CDR2 SYGVQD (reference sequence). The CDR3, as DNA: TGCGCCAGCAGTGAGTTGGACAGAGCGAACACCGGGGAGCTGTTTTTT. This codes for CASSELDRANTGELFF.